This entry features one TCR beta chain sequence. The sample is drawn from a study of cytomegalovirus exposure and HLA in healthy donors. Germline V gene lookup returns CDR1 SEHNR and CDR2 FQNEAQ (reference sequence). The CDR3 sequence is 12 residues long. V lost 1 base to trimming and J lost 10 bases, with 8 bases between them. A multiplex PCR was run with 60 Vbeta primers and 13 Jbeta primers. Sequencing was performed with immunoSEQ multiplex PCR; in TCRdb, only in-frame clones are kept and a portion is missing. The table includes fewer than 140,000 clones, around 75% detected once. Sequenced material: PBMCs. This clonotype was obtained from a female donor in good health and CMV-seronegative. The chain has TRBV7-9 and TRBJ1-5; no clear D gene. Here the CDR3 reads CASSLDGSPQHF. The CDR3 nucleotides read TGTGCCAGCAGCTTAGACGGTTCTCCCCAGCATTTT.